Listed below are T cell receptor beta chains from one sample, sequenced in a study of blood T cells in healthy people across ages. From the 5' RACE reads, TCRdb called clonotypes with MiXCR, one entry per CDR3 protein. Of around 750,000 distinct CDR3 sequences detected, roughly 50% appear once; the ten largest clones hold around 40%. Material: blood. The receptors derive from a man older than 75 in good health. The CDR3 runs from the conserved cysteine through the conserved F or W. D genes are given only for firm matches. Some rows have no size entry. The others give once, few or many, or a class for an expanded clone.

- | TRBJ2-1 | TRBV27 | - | TGTGCCACAATCAGGGGAGTTCCGTACAATGAGCAGTTCTTC | CATIRGVPYNEQFF
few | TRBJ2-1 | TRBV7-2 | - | TGTGCCAGCAGTGGCAACTACAATGAGCAGTTCTTC | CASSGNYNEQFF
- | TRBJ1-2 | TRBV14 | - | TGTGCCAGCAGCCATAACGTCAACTATGGCTACACCTTC | CASSHNVNYGYTF
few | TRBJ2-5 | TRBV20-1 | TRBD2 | TGCAGTGCTGAGTCGGGACTACTCCAAGAGACCCAGTACTTC | CSAESGLLQETQYF
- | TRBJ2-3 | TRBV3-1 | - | TGTGCCAGCAGCCTAGTGGGGAGCGGCACAGATACGCAGTATTTT | CASSLVGSGTDTQYF
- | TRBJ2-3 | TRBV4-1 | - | TGCGCCAGCAGCCAAGGCCCGGGCGCGGGAAAAAACAGATACGCGTATTTT | CASSQGPGAGKNRYAYF
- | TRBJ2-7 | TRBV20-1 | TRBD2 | TGCAGTGCTCCCACTCCCCCGGGACTAGCGGGAGAAGATGCCTACGAGCAGTACTTC | CSAPTPPGLAGEDAYEQYF
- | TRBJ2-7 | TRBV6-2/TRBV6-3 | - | TGTGCCAGCAGTTACCTGAGGTTAGGGACAACCTACGAGCAGTACTTC | CASSYLRLGTTYEQYF
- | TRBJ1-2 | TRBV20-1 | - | TGCAGTGCTAGAGCAGTTAACTATGGCTACACCTTC | CSARAVNYGYTF
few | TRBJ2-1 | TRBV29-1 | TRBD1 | TGCAGCGTTGAGGGGGACAGCCTCAATGAGCAGTTCTTC | CSVEGDSLNEQFF
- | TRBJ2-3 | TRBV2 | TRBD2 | TGTGTTTCTTCCCATGGGAGGGGCACAGATACGCAGTATTTT | CVSSHGRGTDTQYF
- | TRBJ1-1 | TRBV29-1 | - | TGCAGCGTTACGAGGCGGGGAGGCATGAACACTGAAGCTTTCTTT | CSVTRRGGMNTEAFF
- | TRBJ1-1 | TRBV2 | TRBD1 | TGTGCCAGCAGAGCCGGACAGGGGAGGGGCATGAACACTGAAGCTTTCTTT | CASRAGQGRGMNTEAFF
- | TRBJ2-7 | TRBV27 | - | TGTGCCAGCAGTTTCCCGGGTGGCCACGAGCAGTACTTC | CASSFPGGHEQYF
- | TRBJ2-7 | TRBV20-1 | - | TGCAGTGCTAGAGCTGGATACAATGAGCAGTACTTC | CSARAGYNEQYF
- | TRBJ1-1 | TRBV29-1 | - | TGCAGCGTGGAGCGGAACACTGAAGCTTTCTTT | CSVERNTEAFF
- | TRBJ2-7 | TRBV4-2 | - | TGTGCCAGCAGCCAAGGGGGCAGTACCCACGAGCAGTACTTC | CASSQGGSTHEQYF
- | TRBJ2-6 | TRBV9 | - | TGTGCCAGCAGCGTCGGGACAATGCGGCGCTCTGGGGCCAACGTCCTGACTTTC | CASSVGTMRRSGANVLTF
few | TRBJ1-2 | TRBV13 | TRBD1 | TGTGCCAGCACCGAGACAGGGGGAGACTATGGCTACACCTTC | CASTETGGDYGYTF
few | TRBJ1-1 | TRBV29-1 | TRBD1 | TGCAGCGTTTACAGGGGGCAAACTGAAGCTTTCTTT | CSVYRGQTEAFF
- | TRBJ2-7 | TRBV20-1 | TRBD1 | TGCAGTTCCGGGACAGGCTACAATGAGCAGTACTTC | CSSGTGYNEQYF
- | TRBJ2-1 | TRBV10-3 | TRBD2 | TGTGCCATCAGGCCGACTAGCGGGCAGGGAAACAATGAGCAGTTCTTC | CAIRPTSGQGNNEQFF